This TCR beta chain was found in a study of tumour-infiltrating T cells in Burkitt lymphoma. Study background: The Burkitt lymphoma cohort spanned all epidemiological subtypes. Productive clonality predicted overall and progression-free survival. Regarding the study as a whole: Several public clonotypes recurred in numerous Burkitt lymphoma patients.

Assay: immunoSEQ multiplex PCR; the TCRdb copy retains only in-frame clones and omits some. The sample carries about 1,400 clones, around 10% recorded once. Germline trimming cut 4 bases from V and 1 base from J; bases unmatched to any gene: 8. Germline V gene sequence: CDR1 SNHLY, CDR2 FYNNEI. This CDR3 contains 16 residues. With respect to this clone: The antigen is not known.

The genes are TRBV2 and TRBJ1-1; 8 bases line up with TRBD1. What was sequenced was tumor tissue. The receptor's source is a human donor with Burkitt lymphoma. The DNA for the CDR3 is TGTGCCAGCAGTGTTGGGAAGGACAGGGCGAACACTGAAGCTTTCTTT. The encoded protein is CASSVGKDRANTEAFF.